Listed here are 23 T cell receptor beta chains from one sample, sequenced in a study of shared clonotypes between healthy human individuals. Assay used: immunoSEQ multiplex PCR; TCRdb lists only in-frame clones, some missing. Here the sample spans some 1.4 million clones, approximately 97% being singletons. Sequencing was done on a sample of naive CD4+ T cells sorted from blood. Subset given: CD45RA+ positively selected. The receptors were gathered from a man younger than 45 in good health.

The V call is TRBV5-1, the J call TRBJ2-3; 8 bases are shared with TRBD2. The CDR3 has 14 amino acids. With V trimmed by 4 bases and J by 2 bases, 3 bases remained unmatched. Looked up from germline, CDR1 is SGHRS and CDR2 is YFSETQ. The CDR3 DNA sequence: TGCGCCAGCAGCAGCGGGAGCTTCACAGATACGCAGTATTTT. The encoded protein is CASSSGSFTDTQYF.

This chain connects TRBV27 to TRBJ2-1; weak D call: TRBD2 (6 bases). In germline, CDR1 is MNHEY, CDR2 SMNVEV (reference sequence). With 6 bases removed from V and 5 bases from J, the gap between germline ends came to 23 bases. The CDR3 spans 17 residues. CDR3 loop: CASSPTLIWRDHNEQFF. In DNA, the CDR3 is TGTGCCAGCAGCCCAACCCTAATTTGGCGGGATCACAATGAGCAGTTCTTC.

A remark on this clone: The junction and the germline gene differ at one end; a read error may be behind it. V is TRBV18 and J is TRBJ2-1, with a possible D match to TRBD1 (6 bases). From germline, CDR1 is KGHSH and CDR2 LQKENI. This CDR3 spans 13 amino acids. The CDR3 is CASPPEQGGEQFF. The CDR3 DNA sequence: TGTGCCAGCCCACCAGAACAGGGCGGTGAGCAGTTCTTC.

The chain has TRBV1 and TRBJ2-7. TRBV1 is a listed pseudogene. The CDR3 is made up of 15 amino acids. The CDR3 DNA is TGCACCAGCAGCCAAGACAGCCAAGCATCCTACGAGCAGTACTTC. Translation gives CTSSQDSQASYEQYF.

This chain links TRBV29-1 with TRBJ2-7; the D is unclear. This CDR3 contains 13 residues. V lost 4 bases, J lost 5 bases, and 15 bases lay in between. CDR1 is SQVTM, CDR2 ANQGSEA, per germline. DNA of the CDR3: TGCAGCGTTGCTCTACAGTTAGGTGACGAGCAGTACTTC. As protein: CSVALQLGDEQYF.

The chain recombines TRBV28 with TRBJ1-1; no definite D call. CDR1 and CDR2 from the germline V gene are MDHEN and SYDVKM. This CDR3 region has 14 residues. Trimming cost V 7 bases and J 0 bases, with 12 bases left between them. The CDR3 region is CASTLVTMNTEAFF. The DNA of the CDR3 is TGTGCCAGCACCCTTGTGACAATGAACACTGAAGCTTTCTTT.

V and J are TRBV29-1 and TRBJ1-1, with D maybe TRBD1 (6 bases). This CDR3 spans 14 amino acids. V lost 2 bases, J lost 1 base, and 11 bases lay in between. CDR1 is SQVTM, CDR2 ANQGSEA, per germline. The chain's CDR3 is CSVERGGANTEAFF. The CDR3, as DNA: TGCAGCGTTGAACGGGGGGGGGCGAACACTGAAGCTTTCTTT.

The chain is built from TRBV27 and TRBJ2-1; maybe TRBD1 (5 bases). V shed 11 bases and J shed 4 bases, with 12 bases lying between them. CDR1 is MNHEY and CDR2 is SMNVEV in the germline V gene (reference sequence). The CDR3 spans 12 residues. The CDR3 region is CAGKDIYNEQFF. As DNA, the CDR3 is TGTGCCGGGAAGGACATATACAATGAGCAGTTCTTC.

The chain is built from TRBV10-3 and TRBJ2-5; D might be TRBD1 or TRBD2, each matching 6 bases. Germline CDR1 reads ENHRY; CDR2 reads SYGVKD. This CDR3 is built from 14 residues. V was clipped by 0 bases and J by 7 bases, with 12 bases between them. This CDR3 is CAISESGGRMTQYF. CDR3 bases: TGTGCCATCAGTGAGTCGGGGGGCCGGATGACCCAGTACTTC.

This chain connects TRBV7-3 to TRBJ2-1; D is unclear. Germline V gives CDR1 SGHTA, CDR2 FQGTGA. Trimming cost V 4 bases and J 0 bases, with 4 bases left between them. This CDR3 comprises 13 residues. The CDR3 sequence is CASSSFSYNEQFF. Here the CDR3 DNA reads TGTGCCAGCAGCTCTTTCTCCTACAATGAGCAGTTCTTC.

This sequence joins TRBV25-1 and TRBJ2-5; D is possibly TRBD2 (7 bases). V lost 3 bases, J lost 4 bases, and 12 bases lay in between. This CDR3 is 14 amino acids long. Germline loops: CDR1 MGHDK, CDR2 SYGVNS. DNA of the CDR3: TGTGCCAGCAGTGAGGGGGGGGCTAGAGAGACCCAGTACTTC. Its protein product is CASSEGGARETQYF. The variable domain in full, completed from reference TRBV25-1 and TRBJ2-5, reads EADIYQTPRYLVIGTGKKITLECSQTMGHDKMYWYQQDPGMELHLIHYSYGVNSTEKGDLSSESTVSRIRTEHFPLTLESARPSHTSQYLCASSEGGARETQYFGPGTRLLVL.

The V and J genes are TRBV25-1 and TRBJ2-7; TRBD2 aligns across 10 bases. This CDR3 is built from 18 residues. V lost 6 bases and J lost 5; bases outside the gene matches: 19. Germline values: CDR1 MGHDK, CDR2 SYGVNS. CDR3 DNA: TGTGCCAGCAGCCCCCCCCTAGCGGGAGTGTTGAGTCGGGACGAGCAGTACTTC. Translated, it gives CASSPPLAGVLSRDEQYF.

The chain employs TRBV14 and TRBJ2-1, with a possible D match to TRBD2 (6 bases). The CDR3 runs to 12 residues. CDR1 is SGHDN, CDR2 FVKESK, per germline. Deletions cut 4 bases from V and 8 bases from J, with 9 bases between. CDR3 coding DNA: TGTGCCAGCAGCCCTGGGACTCATGAGCAGTTCTTC. Protein sequence: CASSPGTHEQFF.

The chain uses TRBV5-4 and TRBJ1-2, with a possible D match to TRBD1 (6 bases). The CDR3 sequence is 14 residues long. V was pared by 4 bases and J by 4 bases, with 14 bases between. Germline lookup yields CDR1 SGHNT and CDR2 YYREEE (reference sequence). The CDR3 protein is CASSGGGQIYGYTF. For the CDR3, the DNA is TGTGCCAGCAGCGGTGGGGGGCAAATCTATGGCTACACCTTC. Combining the CDR3 with reference TRBV5-4 and TRBJ1-2 gives the whole variable domain ETGVTQSPTHLIKTRGQQVTLRCSSQSGHNTVSWYQQALGQGPQFIFQYYREEENGRGNFPPRFSGLQFPNYSSELNVNALELDDSALYLCASSGGGQIYGYTFGSGTRLTVV.

This chain uses TRBV30 with TRBJ2-7, with D uncertain. Trimming shortened V by 8 bases and J by 2 bases, and 13 bases separated the two germline ends. CDR1 is GTSNPN, CDR2 SVGIG, per germline (reference sequence). There are 12 residues in the CDR3. CDR3 sequence: CARSHGPYEQYF. In nucleotides, the CDR3 is TGTGCCCGCTCTCATGGGCCCTACGAGCAGTACTTC.

The chain uses TRBV27 and TRBJ2-3; D remains unclear. The CDR3 covers 15 residues. Germline V lookup: CDR1 MNHEY, CDR2 SMNVEV (reference sequence). Trimming took off 3 bases at V and 6 bases at J, with 16 bases between the two ends. The CDR3 protein is CASSFQKASWDTQYF. The CDR3 region has the DNA TGTGCCAGCAGTTTCCAAAAAGCTTCTTGGGATACGCAGTATTTT.

This clone was seen just once. This chain connects TRBV10-3 to TRBJ2-5; perhaps TRBD2 as D (6 bases). Trimming took off 4 bases at V and 5 bases at J, with 14 bases between the two ends. From germline, CDR1 is ENHRY and CDR2 SYGVKD. CDR3 length: 14 residues. CDR3 loop: CAISVGTPFETQYF. CDR3 bases: TGTGCCATCAGTGTTGGGACTCCGTTCGAGACCCAGTACTTC.

The chain carries TRBV5-1 and TRBJ2-7, with D maybe TRBD2 (6 bases). The CDR3 length is 15 residues. Germline-derived CDR1 and CDR2 are SGHRS and YFSETQ. Trimming left V 2 bases short and J 4 bases short, with 16 bases between. The CDR3 here is CASSFRTAGIYEQYF. CDR3 sequence (DNA): TGCGCCAGCAGCTTCCGGACGGCGGGGATTTACGAGCAGTACTTC.

The chain links TRBV6-4 to TRBJ2-7; D possibly corresponds to TRBD2 (5 bases). V was shortened by 0 bases and J by 2 bases, with 14 bases between the two germline ends. This CDR3 comprises 16 residues. Germline CDR1 MRHNA, CDR2 SNTAGT. Here the CDR3 reads CASSDSIRDRPYEQYF. The CDR3 bases are TGTGCCAGCAGTGACTCGATCCGGGATCGACCCTACGAGCAGTACTTC.

The chain uses TRBV28 and TRBJ1-5; D gene unclear. Trimming left V 6 bases short and J 8 bases short, with 11 bases between. CDR3 length: 12 residues. The germline gives CDR1 MDHEN, CDR2 SYDVKM. The CDR3 nucleotides are TGTGCCAGCAGCACGCCATCTGAGCCCCAGCATTTT. It specifies CASSTPSEPQHF.

Of note for this clone: Additional DNA sequences in this sample encode the identical CDR3. The chain has TRBV5-1 and TRBJ2-1; unclear D gene. The V gene lost 4 bases and the J gene lost 5 bases, with 4 bases spanning the gap. This CDR3 spans 11 amino acids. The germline V gene has CDR1 SGHRS and CDR2 YFSETQ. The CDR3 is CASSRNNEQFF. The DNA of the CDR3 is TGCGCCAGCAGCAGAAACAATGAGCAGTTCTTC.

The J gene is TRBJ1-2, the V gene TRBV19, with D maybe TRBD1 (5 bases). V lost 6 bases, J lost 8 bases, and 16 bases lay in between. The germline V gene has CDR1 LNHDA and CDR2 SQIVND (reference sequence). This CDR3 comprises 13 residues. In DNA form, the CDR3 reads TGTGCCAGTAGGCTGGTGGCGGGGGAGGGCTACACCTTC. This sequence encodes CASRLVAGEGYTF.

This chain links TRBV4-1 with TRBJ1-4; 8 nucleotides match TRBD1. The ends lost 2 bases at V and 6 bases at J; junction bases unmatched: 17. The germline CDR1 and CDR2 sequences are MGHRA and YSYEKL. This CDR3 region has 19 residues. The CDR3 here is CASSQSPPRTGRKDEKLFF. The CDR3 bases are TGCGCCAGCAGCCAATCCCCTCCCAGGACAGGGAGAAAGGATGAAAAACTGTTTTTT.